This T cell receptor beta chain was documented in a study of shared clonotypes between healthy human individuals. Study findings and constraints: Clonotypes shared by all four donors outscored non-shared clonotypes in generation probability.

Points on this clone: Its antigen is still unknown.

Deep-level running was used for the assay. Assay: immunoSEQ multiplex PCR; the TCRdb copy retains only in-frame clones and omits some. Here the sample spans some 2 million clones, less than 95% being singletons. CD45RO-negative, CCR7-positively selected cells formed the naive CD8 fraction, excluding terminally differentiated effector memory CD45RA+ cells. Sample: naive CD8+ T cells sorted from blood. The TCR sequence derives from a man between 18 and 29 years old in good health.

CDR3 nucleotide sequence: TGTGCCAGCAGCAACGGGACAGGGGATGAAAAACTGTTTTTT. Protein: CASSNGTGDEKLFF. This sequence joins TRBV11-2 and TRBJ1-4; the match to TRBD1 covers 10 bases. The J segment lost 6 bases and the V segment lost 5 bases, leaving 3 bases of the junction unmatched. Germline V gene data show CDR1 as SGHAT and CDR2 as FQNNGV. This CDR3 has 14 residues.